This passage covers 7 T cell receptor beta chains from one sample sequenced in a study of T cell changes during pregnancy in multiple sclerosis. The assay was immunoSEQ multiplex PCR, and TCRdb's table has in-frame clones only and misses some. The data show 58,000 or so clones, 92% seen once. The sequences come from peripheral blood, collected in the first trimester of pregnancy. The receptor set was obtained from a female donor with multiple sclerosis, enrolled in a pregnancy study.

V and J are TRBV19 and TRBJ1-1; 9 bases map to TRBD1. Germline V gene data show CDR1 as LNHDA and CDR2 as SQIVND (reference sequence). The CDR3 length is 15 residues. V trimming: 7 bases; J trimming: 7 bases; junction bases outside the gene matches: 13. CDR3 sequence (DNA): TGTGCCAGTAAGGCCGGGACAGGGAAGGCCGGTGAAGCTTTCTTT. This sequence encodes CASKAGTGKAGEAFF.

The V gene is TRBV6-4, the J gene TRBJ1-1, with 11 positions matching TRBD1. With V trimmed by 9 bases and J by 0 bases, 6 bases remained unmatched. Germline-derived CDR1 and CDR2 are MRHNA and SNTAGT. This CDR3 is built from 15 residues. The CDR3 sequence: CASRGTGGMNTEAFF. CDR3 DNA sequence: TGTGCCAGTAGAGGGACAGGGGGAATGAACACTGAAGCTTTCTTT.

The chain has TRBV27 and TRBJ2-7; D gene unclear. This CDR3 is 13 amino acids long. Trimming pared 0 bases from V and 3 bases from J, leaving 6 bases between. Germline V gene data show CDR1 as MNHEY and CDR2 as SMNVEV (reference sequence). CDR3 region: CASSLSRVYEQYF. The CDR3 nucleotides are TGTGCCAGCAGTTTATCGCGAGTCTACGAGCAGTACTTC.

In DNA, the CDR3 is TGTGCCAGTAGTGCCTCAGGGGCTAGCACAGATACGCAGTATTTT. Protein product: CASSASGASTDTQYF. V is TRBV19 and J is TRBJ2-3, with a weak D call TRBD1 (6 bases). Germline-derived CDR1 and CDR2 are LNHDA and SQIVND (reference sequence). The CDR3 covers 15 residues. V gave up 5 bases and J gave up 0 bases, with 12 bases separating them.

In this sample, this clone turned up once. This chain uses TRBV6-1 with TRBJ2-1, with 8 positions matching TRBD2. V shed 9 bases, J shed 4 bases, and the junction held 11 bases outside the gene matches. This CDR3 has 15 residues. Germline V gene sequence: CDR1 MNHNS, CDR2 SASEGT. The CDR3 nucleotides read TGTGCCAGAACGTGGCGGGAGGCAAAGTACAATGAGCAGTTCTTC. Translating gives CARTWREAKYNEQFF.

This chain links TRBV28 with TRBJ2-7, with D hard to call. Per germline, CDR1 MDHEN and CDR2 SYDVKM. This CDR3 is built from 10 residues. Trimming removed 10 bases from V and 3 bases from J, with 7 bases in between. The CDR3 protein is CATQSYEQYF. For the CDR3, the DNA is TGTGCCACACAGAGCTACGAGCAGTACTTC.

The chain is built from TRBV25-1 and TRBJ1-3; no clear D gene. CDR3 length: 14 residues. V shed 1 base and J shed 11 bases, with 15 bases lying between them. Germline loops: CDR1 MGHDK, CDR2 SYGVNS. This CDR3 is CASSEFGALRAIYF. For the CDR3, the DNA is TGTGCCAGCAGTGAATTCGGTGCACTGAGAGCCATATATTTT.